Sequencing of this T cell receptor beta chain was carried out in a study of regulatory T cells in long-lasting Graves disease. Study results and limitations: Persistent cases favored TRBV28, TRBJ1-2 and TRBJ2-5.

Indicated time point: newly diagnosed GD, antithyroid drugs for less than 3 months. PBMCs were the source of the RNA used for TCR sequencing. This clonotype came up many times. Its specificity is not known. Arm-PCR of CDR3 regions and iRepertoire HTBI primers were used to build TCR beta libraries. In TCRdb, the multiplex PCR reads were re-called with MiXCR into one record per CDR3 protein. The sample yields 500,000 or so distinct CDR3 sequences, approximately 16% seen once. The CDR3 loop spans 14 amino acids. V shed 4 bases and J shed 2 bases, with 13 bases lying between them. Germline CDR1 SGHRS, CDR2 YFSETQ. These data also featured in a second study, about T cells in Graves' hyperthyroidism and ophthalmopathy. According to that study: Uncontrolled infection, other autoimmune disease, pregnancy or lactation barred patients from enrollment.

The sequence derives from a woman aged 40 to 65 with Graves disease. Sequencing used peripheral blood mononuclear cells (PBMCs), obtained at new diagnosis, from a patient treated with antithyroid drugs. The V call is TRBV5-1, the J call TRBJ2-7, with D perhaps being TRBD1 or TRBD2 (6 bases each). CDR3 sequence: CASSPEGGTYEQYF. The CDR3 nucleotides read TGCGCCAGCAGCCCCGAGGGGGGAACCTACGAGCAGTACTTC.